The sequence of this T cell receptor (beta chain) was determined in a study of blood T cell repertoires in COVID-19. At the level of the study: Samples taken during acute and convalescent COVID-19 were collected in the United States, Italy and Spain. PBMCs, B-cell-depleted T cells, or T cells were the source of the cDNA or gDNA that made up the material.

The germline V gene has CDR1 SGHNT and CDR2 YYREEE (reference sequence). CDR3 size: 14 residues. Germline trimming cut 6 bases from V and 6 bases from J; bases unmatched to any gene: 10. Per the study methods: Estimation of nucleated cell counts was performed using reference gene primer amplification. Using immunoSEQ multiplex PCR, the repertoire was profiled, and TCRdb retains in-frame clones only, with some absent. V, J and clone size are taken as reported in that table, and D and trimming were inferred from the DNA itself. The sample records about 310,000 clones, around 90% being singletons. This clone was observed a handful of times.

This TCR was sampled from a man in his forties or fifties with active or convalescent COVID-19. This chain links TRBV5-4 with TRBJ1-2, with TRBD1 matching 8 bases. The specimen sequenced was peripheral blood. In DNA, the CDR3 is TGTGCCAGCACCCTAGCGACAGGGGTGAATGGCTACACCTTC. Translated: CASTLATGVNGYTF.